Listed here are 15 T cell receptor beta chains from one sample, sequenced in a study of shared clonotypes between healthy human individuals. The data were produced by immunoSEQ multiplex PCR, yet TCRdb's version contains in-frame clones alone and is incomplete. Counted here are about 120,000 clones, 65% to 75% occurring once; the ten biggest clones make up 20% to 25%. Material for sequencing was memory CD8+ T cells sorted from blood. Indicated subset: CD45RO+ cells pooled with CCR7-negative TemRA cells. The origin of the receptors is a woman aged 30 to 39 in good health.

The gene calls are TRBV6-1 and TRBJ1-2; no clear D gene. V was trimmed by 4 bases and J by 0 bases, leaving 18 bases between them. Germline V gene data show CDR1 as MNHNS and CDR2 as SASEGT. The CDR3 loop spans 17 amino acids. Here the CDR3 DNA reads TGTGCCAGCAGTGGTTCCTCATCCCCACAGACTAACTATGGCTACACCTTC. It translates to CASSGSSSPQTNYGYTF.

This clone was detected ten times or more. The chain recombines TRBV28 with TRBJ2-2; 12 bases match TRBD2. The V segment lost 10 bases and the J segment 7 bases; nucleotides outside the gene matches: 10. CDR3 length equals 15 residues. CDR1 is MDHEN, CDR2 SYDVKM, per germline. CDR3 nucleotides: TGTGCCACCCTCTCTAGCGGGAGGGCCCTCGGGGAGCTGTTTTTT. This translates into CATLSSGRALGELFF.

The rearrangement joins TRBV29-1 to TRBJ2-7; TRBD2 might be the D (6 bases). CDR3 length: 13 amino acids. Germline loops: CDR1 SQVTM, CDR2 ANQGSEA. The V and J ends lost 4 bases and 3 bases respectively, with 13 bases between them. In DNA, the CDR3 is TGCAGCGTTGGAAACCGGAGGGTCTACGAGCAGTACTTC. The encoded protein is CSVGNRRVYEQYF.

The rearrangement links TRBV15 to TRBJ2-1; TRBD2 is a possible D gene (6 bases). Trimming removed 1 base from V and 7 bases from J, with 14 bases in between. The germline V gene has CDR1 LNHNV and CDR2 YYDKDF (reference sequence). There are 15 residues in the CDR3. The CDR3 nucleotides are TGTGCCACCAGCAGAGGGCCGGGAGTGGATAATGAGCAGTTCTTC. Translated, it gives CATSRGPGVDNEQFF.

This chain links TRBV7-2 with TRBJ2-3; TRBD2 matches at 11 bases. CDR1 and CDR2 from the germline V gene are SGHTA and FQGNSA. Trimming removed 5 bases from V and 0 bases from J; junction bases left unmatched: 13. The length of the CDR3 is 19 residues. CDR3 bases: TGTGCCAGCAGCCCCCATAGCGGGAGGGCCCTCTATAGCACAGATACGCAGTATTTT. Translating gives CASSPHSGRALYSTDTQYF.

This clone was seen once. The chain joins TRBV5-1 to TRBJ2-7; tentative D call: TRBD1 (5 bases). Trimming stripped 0 bases from V and 2 bases from J, with 12 bases between. CDR3 length equals 15 residues. CDR1 and CDR2 from the germline V gene are SGHRS and YFSETQ. The CDR3 sequence: CASSLVGRVAYEQYF. DNA for the CDR3: TGCGCCAGCAGCTTGGTCGGCAGGGTCGCCTACGAGCAGTACTTC.

This clone was seen only once. The CDR3 DNA sequence: TGTGCCTCCCGGGGCGCCCGTCCCTCCTACGAGCAGTACTTC. Translation: CASRGARPSYEQYF. This rearrangement joins TRBV18 to TRBJ2-7; either TRBD1 or TRBD2 may fit D (5 bases each). Germline CDR1 reads KGHSH; CDR2 reads LQKENI. The CDR3 sequence is 14 residues long. Trimming removed 11 bases at V and 0 bases at J, with 17 bases between.

This clone was seen at least ten times. Other DNA sequences of this sample code for an identical CDR3. V gene TRBV7-2 combines with J gene TRBJ2-7; the match to TRBD2 covers 7 bases. The CDR3 runs 14 residues. Per the germline V gene, CDR1 is SGHTA and CDR2 is FQGNSA. The trim removed 2 bases at V and 0 bases at J, leaving 1 base unmatched. CDR3 loop: CASSLQRDSYEQYF. The CDR3, as DNA: TGTGCCAGCAGCTTACAGCGGGACTCCTACGAGCAGTACTTC.

The chain uses TRBV29-1 and TRBJ2-7; no reliable D call. V was pared by 4 bases and J by 4 bases, with 8 bases between. In germline, CDR1 is SQVTM, CDR2 ANQGSEA. The CDR3 is made up of 11 amino acids. The CDR3 DNA reads as TGCAGCGTTGGCTGGGATTACGAGCAGTACTTC. Translating it yields CSVGWDYEQYF.

This sequence joins TRBV18 and TRBJ1-1; D gene uncertain. Looked up from germline, CDR1 is KGHSH and CDR2 is LQKENI. This CDR3 is built from 15 residues. The germline V and J ends were trimmed by 0 bases and 1 base, with 9 bases remaining between them. The CDR3 DNA reads as TGTGCCAGCTCACCACCTAGTGGGCCGAACACTGAAGCTTTCTTT. Its translation is CASSPPSGPNTEAFF.

This chain links TRBV19 with TRBJ2-1, with D unclear. With 5 bases removed from V and 5 bases from J, the gap between germline ends came to 7 bases. The CDR3 totals 12 residues. Germline CDR1 LNHDA, CDR2 SQIVND (reference sequence). The CDR3 sequence is CASSAANNEQFF. DNA for the CDR3: TGTGCCAGTAGTGCAGCAAACAATGAGCAGTTCTTC.

The chain combines TRBV28 with TRBJ1-2, with 7 bases that match TRBD1. The V gene end was trimmed by 2 bases and the J gene end by 3 bases; junction bases not matched to a gene: 9. Germline values: CDR1 MDHEN, CDR2 SYDVKM. This CDR3 has 16 residues. The CDR3 protein is CASSLPAYRGDYGYTF. CDR3 nucleotide sequence: TGTGCCAGCAGTTTACCGGCGTACAGGGGAGACTATGGCTACACCTTC.

The CDR3 nucleotides read TGTGCCAGCAGCCCCGGGACTAGACCATACGAGCAGTACTTC. This gives the protein CASSPGTRPYEQYF. This sequence joins TRBV27 and TRBJ2-5; TRBD2 agrees at 8 bases. The end of the DNA aligns better with TRBJ2-7, so the J call may be wrong. The germline CDR1 and CDR2 sequences are MNHEY and SMNVEV (reference sequence). This CDR3 has 14 residues.

This rearrangement joins TRBV7-8 to TRBJ2-2; tentatively, D is TRBD1 or TRBD2 (5 bases each). The germline V gene encodes CDR1 SGHVS and CDR2 FQNEAQ. This CDR3 has 15 amino acids. Trimming removed 5 bases at V and 1 base at J, with 11 bases between. The CDR3 nucleotides are TGTGCCAGCAGCCCTGAGGGGATGAACACCGGGGAGCTGTTTTTT. Amino acids: CASSPEGMNTGELFF.

This clone was recorded a few times. One base separates it from a far larger clone, so it is likely a read error. The CDR3 sequence is CASSSGSNQPQHF. CDR3 bases: TGTGCCAGCAGTTCAGGGAGCAATCAGCCCCAGCATTTT. This chain connects TRBV6-4 to TRBJ1-5; D is possibly TRBD1 (5 bases). Germline CDR1 is MRHNA and CDR2 is SNTAGT. V was shortened by 5 bases and J by 1 base, with 6 bases between the two germline ends. This CDR3 region has 13 residues.